This TCR beta chain appears in the sequencing data of a study of cytomegalovirus exposure and HLA in healthy donors. Study conclusions and caveats: Productive status was seen about 87% or about 30% of the time for most TCR beta V segments in an earlier analysis.

From germline, CDR1 is SGHRS and CDR2 YFSETQ. The CDR3 extends over 14 amino acids. V lost 4 bases, J lost 5 bases, and 15 bases lay in between. This clone was observed a single time. Its cognate antigen is unknown. PCR used 60 Vbeta primers and 13 Jbeta primers. Measured with immunoSEQ multiplex PCR; TCRdb has only the in-frame clones, and not every one. The table includes about 160,000 clones, about four fifths detected once. This receptor was obtained from a woman aged 45-65 years in good health and CMV-seronegative. Sample: PBMCs. The chain combines TRBV5-1 with TRBJ1-1; D might be TRBD1 (5 bases). The CDR3 loop is CASSEDTRGTEAFF. Written as DNA, the CDR3 is TGCGCCAGCAGCGAGGACACACGGGGGACTGAAGCTTTCTTT.